These T cell receptor beta chains were read from a single sample in a study of blood T cell repertoires in COVID-19. Some clones are missing from TCRdb's copy, which holds only in-frame ones; the method was immunoSEQ multiplex PCR. The sample includes about 350,000 clones, over 75% of them seen just once. Sequencing was done on a sample of PBMCs or T cells enriched from blood (not recorded which). The receptors were gathered from a woman aged 25 to 39 who had recovered from COVID-19. CDR3s include the opening cysteine and the closing phenylalanine or tryptophan. The order of the fields is CDR3 protein, CDR3 DNA, clone size, J gene, V gene, D gene. The D gene is left open where the match is weak. The size entry is marked missing in some rows and otherwise reads once, few, many or a size class.

CDR3: CASSMTHLGLGANVLTF
DNA: TGTGCCAGTAGTATGACCCACCTGGGGCTTGGGGCCAACGTCCTGACTTTC
size: once
J: TRBJ2-6
V: TRBV19
D: .

CDR3: CASARSDQETQYF
DNA: TGTGCCAGCGCAAGAAGCGACCAAGAGACCCAGTACTTC
size: .
J: TRBJ2-5
V: TRBV7-3
D: .

CDR3: CASSKVIWPPKIDGYTF
DNA: TGTGCCAGCAGCAAAGTAATTTGGCCCCCAAAAATCGATGGCTACACCTTC
size: .
J: TRBJ1-2
V: TRBV21-1
D: .

CDR3: CASSIDREDTQYF
DNA: TGTGCCAGTAGTATAGACCGGGAGGATACGCAGTATTTT
size: .
J: TRBJ2-3
V: TRBV19
D: .

CDR3: CASSYGGQVHYGYTF
DNA: TGTGCCAGCAGCTACGGGGGACAGGTGCACTATGGCTACACCTTC
size: .
J: TRBJ1-2
V: TRBV11-2
D: TRBD1

CDR3: CASSERPGQEDTQYF
DNA: TGCGCCAGCAGTGAGAGGCCGGGACAGGAAGATACGCAGTATTTT
size: .
J: TRBJ2-3
V: TRBV10-2
D: TRBD1

CDR3: CASSLMIEPDEKLFF
DNA: TGTGCCAGCAGCTTGATGATCGAACCGGATGAAAAACTGTTTTTT
size: .
J: TRBJ1-4
V: TRBV5-6
D: .

CDR3: CATAAGLYNSPLHF
DNA: TGTGCCACTGCGGCGGGGTTGTATAATTCACCCCTCCACTTT
size: .
J: TRBJ1-6
V: TRBV6-5
D: .

CDR3: CASSYDRATGELFF
DNA: TGTGCCAGCAGTTACGACAGGGCAACCGGGGAGCTGTTTTTT
size: .
J: TRBJ2-2
V: TRBV28
D: TRBD1

CDR3: CASSQVKGGDYGYTF
DNA: TGCGCCAGCAGCCAAGTGAAGGGAGGGGACTATGGCTACACCTTC
size: .
J: TRBJ1-2
V: TRBV4-1
D: .

CDR3: CAAQGPRGFDTDTQYF
DNA: TGTGCCGCACAAGGGCCCCGGGGGTTCGACACAGATACGCAGTATTTT
size: .
J: TRBJ2-3
V: TRBV6-6
D: .

CDR3: CASELAGGTDTQYF
DNA: TGCGCCAGCGAGTTAGCGGGGGGCACAGATACGCAGTATTTT
size: .
J: TRBJ2-3
V: TRBV5-1
D: TRBD2

CDR3: CASGDSYEQYF
DNA: TGCGCCAGCGGGGACAGCTACGAGCAGTACTTC
size: .
J: TRBJ2-7
V: TRBV5-1
D: TRBD1

CDR3: CASSFGGNEQFF
DNA: TGCGCCAGCAGCTTCGGGGGCAATGAGCAGTTCTTC
size: .
J: TRBJ2-1
V: TRBV5-1
D: .

CDR3: CASSRDSHTEAFF
DNA: TGTGCCAGCAGTCGTGACAGCCACACTGAAGCTTTCTTT
size: .
J: TRBJ1-1
V: TRBV6-5
D: .

CDR3: CASSSLALNTEAFF
DNA: TGTGCCAGCAGTTCACTAGCTTTGAACACTGAAGCTTTCTTT
size: .
J: TRBJ1-1
V: TRBV27
D: .

CDR3: CASSLYVLDTYEQYF
DNA: TGTGCCAGCAGCTTGTACGTCCTCGACACCTACGAGCAGTACTTC
size: .
J: TRBJ2-7
V: TRBV5-5
D: .

CDR3: CATHRGMDTGELFF
DNA: TGTGCCACCCACAGGGGAATGGATACCGGGGAGCTGTTTTTT
size: .
J: TRBJ2-2
V: TRBV10-3
D: TRBD1

CDR3: CASSYSASGNEQFF
DNA: TGTGCCAGCAGTTATTCGGCTAGCGGTAATGAGCAGTTCTTC
size: few
J: TRBJ2-1
V: TRBV6-5
D: TRBD2

CDR3: CASSALGQAGNTIYF
DNA: TGCGCCAGCAGCGCCTTGGGACAGGCTGGAAACACCATATATTTT
size: once
J: TRBJ1-3
V: TRBV5-1
D: TRBD1

CDR3: CASSQTAGPLHF
DNA: TGCGCCAGCAGTCAGACGGCAGGACCCCTCCACTTT
size: .
J: TRBJ1-6
V: TRBV23-1
D: .

CDR3: CASSDRAEAFF
DNA: TGTGCCAGCAGCGACAGGGCTGAAGCTTTCTTT
size: .
J: TRBJ1-1
V: TRBV28
D: TRBD1

CDR3: CSVGLSQETQYF
DNA: TGCAGCGTTGGACTGTCTCAAGAGACCCAGTACTTC
size: .
J: TRBJ2-5
V: TRBV29-1
D: .

CDR3: CASSETGRAGGEKLFF
DNA: TGTGCCAGCAGTGAAACAGGTCGGGCCGGTGGGGAAAAACTGTTTTTT
size: .
J: TRBJ1-4
V: TRBV6-1
D: .

CDR3: CASSRDSNEKLFF
DNA: TGTGCCAGCAGCCGGGACTCCAATGAAAAACTGTTTTTT
size: .
J: TRBJ1-4
V: TRBV3-1/TRBV3-2
D: .

CDR3: CASSVTAQGIGYTF
DNA: TGTGCCAGCAGCGTAACGGCTCAGGGGATCGGCTACACCTTC
size: .
J: TRBJ1-2
V: TRBV9
D: .

CDR3: CSVEGGDGLAGGAFF
DNA: TGCAGCGTTGAGGGAGGGGACGGTTTGGCGGGAGGCGCTTTCTTT
size: .
J: TRBJ1-1
V: TRBV29-1
D: .

CDR3: CASSSRLGQALHF
DNA: TGTGCCAGCAGTTCCCGACTGGGTCAAGCCCTCCACTTT
size: once
J: TRBJ1-6
V: TRBV6-5
D: .

CDR3: CASSPVLMGLAGGNEQFF
DNA: TGTGCCAGCAGCCCGGTGTTAATGGGCCTAGCGGGAGGGAATGAGCAGTTCTTC
size: .
J: TRBJ2-1
V: TRBV3-1/TRBV3-2
D: TRBD2

CDR3: CASQFSGGDRTDTQYF
DNA: TGTGCCAGCCAATTTAGCGGGGGAGATCGCACAGATACGCAGTATTTT
size: .
J: TRBJ2-3
V: TRBV4-2
D: TRBD2

CDR3: CASTRNPDGELFF
DNA: TGTGCCAGCACTAGGAACCCAGACGGGGAGCTGTTTTTT
size: .
J: TRBJ2-2
V: TRBV6-5
D: .

CDR3: CASSGPDRGGGYNEQFF
DNA: TGCGCCAGCAGTGGCCCCGACAGGGGAGGGGGTTACAATGAGCAGTTCTTC
size: .
J: TRBJ2-1
V: TRBV10-1
D: .

CDR3: CSVDVAGKTQYF
DNA: TGCAGCGTTGATGTGGCGGGAAAGACCCAGTACTTC
size: .
J: TRBJ2-5
V: TRBV29-1
D: .

CDR3: CASRSPDRNQPQHF
DNA: TGTGCAAGTCGCTCCCCGGACAGGAATCAGCCCCAGCATTTT
size: .
J: TRBJ1-5
V: TRBV12-2
D: .